This T cell receptor beta chain was found in a study of T cell repertoires in cytomegalovirus infection (dated by TCRdb to between 2018 and 2021). Study-wide context: Alongside well-studied HLA-B-restricted epitopes, the peptide stimulations were aimed at recently identified HLA-C-restricted CMV epitopes, whose presentation resists viral immunomodulation. Donor HLA type was relevant to the analysis, as public TCR beta signatures indicated carriage of CMV infection together with the matching HLA type. Study-wide conclusions, independent of this receptor: The ex vivo response was dominated by HLA-C-restricted CMV-specific TCR beta clonotypes, which also provided the single most frequent clonotype in two of eight donors. Carriers of CMV infection plus the relevant HLA type were discriminated by the cumulative frequency of public TCR beta family members in the study cohort and in an independent roughly 370-donor cohort.

Based on the germline V gene (reference sequence), the CDR1 and CDR2 sequences are LGHDT and YNNKEL. The junction shows trimming of 0 bases on V and 7 bases on J, and the gene matches do not reach 10 bases of it. The CDR3 spans 16 residues, from the cysteine through the phenylalanine. CDR3 DNA is the only sequence kept; it has 48 bases, read in frame from the first base. This clonotype was found many times. Its recognized antigen is unknown. Base-call qualities are not available, and no considerably larger clone is one nucleotide away. Explained via the paper, the treatment or condition label denotes: in vitro stimulation with specific CMV peptide epitopes to enrich CMV-specific T cells. Reads for this sample came from an Illumina HiSeq 1500. TCRdb cleaned the public reads at Q25 with fastp, built clones with MiXCR and kept in-frame beta chains. For every CDR3 protein sequence, its rows merge into one entry that carries the most common genes and DNA. Present in this sample are 90,000 to 120,000 distinct CDR3 sequences, under 50% of which were seen just once. Of the sample, around 74% is held by the ten largest clones.

This specimen consisted of CD8+ T cells from cultured PBMCs, obtained from culture after CMV antigen stimulation. The chain was built from TRBV3-1 and TRBJ2-7; 9 middle bases align to TRBD1. The source is a human donor in good health (CMV status not recorded). Some clones in this sample may be carry-over from other donors' samples. The DNA sequence is as follows: TGTGCCAGCAGCCAAGATCTGGTACAGGGGGCACGAGAGCAGTACTTC. Its protein product is CASSQDLVQGAREQYF.